The T cell receptor (beta chain) described here comes from a study of OX40 agonist ivuxolimab in advanced cancers. Turning to the study itself: Eligibility rules accepted prior anti-PD-1, anti-PD-L1 or anti-CTLA-4 therapy, and over 30% had some. General study findings and limits: CD4+ and CD8+ T cells in blood underwent clonal expansion by week 6 at 0.1 to 3.0 mg/kg.

Trimming removed 5 bases at V and 1 base at J, with 9 bases between. Germline V gene sequence: CDR1 SGHAT, CDR2 FQNNGV. The CDR3 runs to 13 residues. Clones were read by immunoSEQ multiplex PCR, and TCRdb kept only the in-frame ones, dropping some. The repertoire includes about 90,000 clones, approximately 91% of them detected once, and around 0.33% sits in the top ten. Anyone with autoimmune disease history or systemic immunosuppression was excluded. Details on this clone: What it binds is unknown.

The clonotype originates from an adult with an advanced solid tumor such as melanoma, head and neck, liver or kidney cancer. The chain has TRBV11-2 and TRBJ2-7; D is unresolved. This sample comprised CD4+ or CD8+ T cells sorted from blood, obtained in a trial of the OX40 agonist ivuxolimab. The CDR3 sequence is CASSPEVSYEQYF. The CDR3 nucleotides read TGTGCCAGCAGCCCAGAGGTGTCCTACGAGCAGTACTTC. Full variable domain (outside the CDR3, taken from reference TRBV11-2 and TRBJ2-7): EAGVAQSPRYKIIEKRQSVAFWCNPISGHATLYWYQQILGQGPKLLIQFQNNGVVDDSQLPKDRFSAERLKGVDSTLKIQPAKLEDSAVYLCASSPEVSYEQYFGPGTRLTVT.